This record covers a single T cell receptor (beta chain). This record comes from a study of response to subunit inactivated influenza vaccine. TCRdb called the RT-PCR reads again in MiXCR, with one record for every CDR3 protein. This sample has about 620,000 distinct CDR3 sequences, with approximately 10% found just once. In germline, CDR1 is SGHRS, CDR2 YFSETQ. The CDR3 covers 15 residues. The ends were cut back, 3 bases at V and 2 bases at J, with 13 bases in the middle. In addition, the sample was reused for a study of T cells expressing NK-cell markers. That study adds: A 5'RACE template switching approach incorporating UMIs was used to make TCR beta cDNA. Among four donors, these clonotypes also ranked first in the CD3+CD56-NKG2C+ fraction.

The sequence derives from a man aged 50 or older who received an inactivated influenza vaccine. This sequence joins TRBV5-1 and TRBJ2-3; tentative D call: TRBD1 (5 bases). Material: PBMCs from blood, obtained on the day of vaccination. The CDR3 DNA is TGCGCCAGCAGCTCGAGACCAGGGCCCACAGATACGCAGTATTTT. It specifies CASSSRPGPTDTQYF.